This is a list of T cell receptor beta chains from one sample in a study of sequential checkpoint blockade in melanoma. Profiling relied on immunoSEQ multiplex PCR, and the TCRdb table lists in-frame clones only, not all of them. In the table there are approximately 12,000 clones, 60% to 75% of which are singletons. The material sequenced was CD8+ T cells sorted from blood (inferred from file names), taken from a patient given nivolumab and ipilimumab in sequence. Every receptor here comes from a human donor with melanoma. Each CDR3 is given with its conserved first and last residue. A D gene is named only where the DNA matches it firmly. Some rows mark clone size as missing; the rest say once, few, many or name a class of expanded clone.

d_call	j_call	v_call	clone_size	cdr3_aa	cdr3_nt
NA	TRBJ2-1	TRBV7-9	NA	CASSPRGVGTGDNEQFF	TGTGCCAGCAGCCCCAGGGGGGTCGGGACCGGAGACAATGAGCAGTTCTTC
TRBD1	TRBJ2-4	TRBV14	NA	CASSQGQGNIQYF	TGTGCCAGCAGCCAGGGACAGGGGAACATTCAGTACTTC
NA	TRBJ2-1	TRBV4-3	NA	CASSRSQGGSYNEQFF	TGCGCCAGCAGCCGATCCCAGGGGGGCTCCTACAATGAGCAGTTCTTC
TRBD1	TRBJ2-2	TRBV7-9	NA	CASSPDARGRTGELFF	TGTGCCAGCAGCCCAGACGCCAGGGGGCGCACCGGGGAGCTGTTTTTT
NA	TRBJ2-2	TRBV9	NA	CASSRRDGELFF	TGTGCCAGCAGCCGCCGGGACGGGGAGCTGTTTTTT
NA	TRBJ2-2	TRBV30	NA	CAGEGGFGELFF	TGTGCGGGGGAGGGGGGGTTCGGGGAGCTGTTTTTT
TRBD2	TRBJ2-7	TRBV6-5	few	CASSFLGGYEQYF	TGTGCCAGCAGTTTTCTGGGGGGGTACGAGCAGTACTTC
NA	TRBJ1-1	TRBV5-8	few	CASSLDRYGYSEAFF	TGTGCCAGCAGCTTGGATCGGTACGGGTATTCTGAAGCTTTCTTT
TRBD2	TRBJ2-1	TRBV18	NA	CASSPFPTSGSYNEQFF	TGTGCCAGCTCACCATTCCCGACTAGCGGGTCCTACAATGAGCAGTTCTTC
NA	TRBJ1-5	TRBV4-1	NA	CASSQEWGARNQPQHF	TGCGCCAGCAGCCAAGAGTGGGGCGCGCGGAATCAGCCCCAGCATTTT
NA	TRBJ2-7	TRBV6-5	NA	CASSYSTGWDEQYF	TGTGCCAGCAGTTACTCGACGGGGTGGGACGAGCAGTACTTC
TRBD2	TRBJ2-7	TRBV4-2	once	CASSETSGSYEQYF	TGTGCCAGCAGCGAGACTAGCGGGAGTTACGAGCAGTACTTC
NA	TRBJ1-5	TRBV4-1	NA	CASSSSQPGSNQPQHF	TGCGCCAGCAGCAGCAGTCAGCCAGGTAGCAATCAGCCCCAGCATTTT
NA	TRBJ2-3	TRBV11-1	NA	CASSLNWEMDTQYF	TGTGCCAGCAGCTTGAATTGGGAGATGGATACGCAGTATTTT
NA	TRBJ1-1	TRBV6-5	NA	CASSYSGGGAEAFF	TGTGCCAGCAGTTACTCGGGGGGGGGCGCTGAAGCTTTCTTT
TRBD1	TRBJ2-7	TRBV11-3	NA	CASSSRQGVHEQYF	TGTGCCAGCAGCTCTAGACAGGGGGTCCACGAGCAGTACTTC
NA	TRBJ2-1	TRBV19	NA	CASSKTTRANEQFF	TGTGCCAGTAGTAAAACGACTAGGGCCAATGAGCAGTTCTTC
TRBD2	TRBJ2-5	TRBV6-4	NA	CAGTSGRAGETQYF	TGTGCCGGGACTAGCGGGAGGGCCGGGGAGACCCAGTACTTC
NA	TRBJ1-1	TRBV5-3	few	CASSSYGDTEAFF	TGTGCCAGCAGCTCCTACGGGGACACTGAAGCTTTCTTT
NA	TRBJ2-7	TRBV27	NA	CASSLFFWGGLSYEQYF	TGTGCCAGCAGTTTATTCTTTTGGGGAGGACTCTCCTACGAGCAGTACTTC
TRBD1	TRBJ2-7	TRBV6-1	once	CASSPGGREQYF	TGTGCCAGCAGCCCAGGGGGACGCGAGCAGTACTTC
TRBD2	TRBJ2-1	TRBV29-1	NA	CSVVPVTSATEDYNEQFF	TGCAGCGTTGTACCTGTGACTAGCGCGACGGAGGACTACAATGAGCAGTTCTTC
TRBD1	TRBJ2-7	TRBV7-2	NA	CASSLSTGAEQYF	TGTGCCAGCAGCTTATCCACAGGGGCCGAGCAGTACTTC
TRBD2	TRBJ2-3	TRBV7-8	once	CASSPTSGGLTDTQYF	TGTGCCAGCAGCCCTACTAGCGGGGGGCTCACAGATACGCAGTATTTT
NA	TRBJ1-1	TRBV6-5	NA	CASSYSAGGITEAFF	TGTGCCAGCAGTTACTCGGCGGGGGGGATCACTGAAGCTTTCTTT
TRBD1	TRBJ1-4	TRBV7-8	NA	CASSAGTGYNEKLFF	TGTGCCAGCAGCGCCGGGACAGGGTATAATGAAAAACTGTTTTTT
TRBD1	TRBJ1-2	TRBV27	NA	CASSSTQGAGGYTF	TGTGCCAGCAGTTCGACACAGGGGGCGGGCGGCTACACCTTC
NA	TRBJ2-5	TRBV6-6	NA	CASWTEETQYF	TGTGCCAGCTGGACTGAAGAGACCCAGTACTTC
NA	TRBJ2-7	TRBV7-2	NA	CASSSTYEQYF	TGTGCCAGCAGTTCCACCTACGAGCAGTACTTC
TRBD2	TRBJ2-7	TRBV9	NA	CASSVLATSGRYEQYF	TGTGCCAGCAGCGTCCTAGCGACTAGCGGGAGGTACGAGCAGTACTTC
NA	TRBJ2-7	TRBV5-6	NA	CASSDMTGDYEQYF	TGTGCCAGCAGCGATATGACAGGCGATTACGAGCAGTACTTC
NA	TRBJ1-6	TRBV4-1	few	CASSQRQQVNSPLHF	TGCGCCAGCAGCCAAAGGCAGCAGGTTAATTCACCCCTCCACTTT
TRBD1	TRBJ2-7	TRBV9	NA	CASSVSDRAYEQYF	TGTGCCAGCAGCGTATCGGACAGGGCCTACGAGCAGTACTTC
NA	TRBJ2-7	TRBV10-3	NA	CAISESPGIEQYF	TGTGCCATCAGTGAGTCGCCGGGAATCGAGCAGTACTTC
TRBD1	TRBJ1-2	TRBV6-5	NA	CASSYGQGNGYTF	TGTGCCAGCAGCTACGGACAGGGCAATGGCTACACCTTC
TRBD1	TRBJ1-1	TRBV30	NA	CAWSVDGTVTEAFF	TGTGCCTGGAGTGTAGATGGGACAGTAACTGAAGCTTTCTTT
TRBD1	TRBJ2-7	TRBV28	NA	CASSGAGTVTYEQYF	TGTGCCAGCAGCGGAGCCGGGACAGTTACCTACGAGCAGTACTTC
NA	TRBJ2-1	TRBV7-9	few	CASSPTLSYNEQFF	TGTGCCAGCAGCCCAACTCTCTCCTACAATGAGCAGTTCTTC
TRBD2	TRBJ2-3	TRBV5-6	NA	CASISLAGDFADTQYF	TGTGCCAGCATCTCACTAGCGGGAGATTTTGCAGATACGCAGTATTTT
TRBD1	TRBJ1-1	TRBV19	medium-sized	CASTFWDSGEAFF	TGTGCCAGTACCTTCTGGGACAGCGGTGAAGCTTTCTTT
NA	TRBJ1-4	TRBV18	NA	CASSLSVAEKLFF	TGTGCCAGCTCACTATCCGTGGCTGAAAAACTGTTTTTT
TRBD1	TRBJ2-6	TRBV9	NA	CASSPSRDRAGANVLTF	TGTGCCAGCAGCCCGTCCCGGGACAGGGCTGGGGCCAACGTCCTGACTTTC
TRBD1	TRBJ1-2	TRBV4-1	NA	CASSQEVGTGALSNYGYTF	TGCGCCAGCAGCCAAGAGGTTGGGACAGGGGCGTTATCTAACTATGGCTACACCTTC
NA	TRBJ2-1	TRBV7-6	few	CASSFSQEQFF	TGTGCCAGCAGCTTTAGCCAGGAGCAGTTCTTC
NA	TRBJ2-4	TRBV21-1	medium-sized	CAWTGDIQYF	TGTGCCTGGACAGGGGACATTCAGTACTTC
TRBD2	TRBJ2-5	TRBV4-2	NA	CASSLTSGGEETQYF	TGTGCCAGCAGCTTGACTAGCGGGGGAGAAGAGACCCAGTACTTC
NA	TRBJ2-1	TRBV10-2	NA	CASSEQRAYNEQFF	TGCGCCAGCAGTGAGCAGCGGGCCTACAATGAGCAGTTCTTC
NA	TRBJ1-6	TRBV30	NA	CAWISAGRNSPLHF	TGTGCCTGGATTTCCGCAGGCCGGAATTCACCCCTCCACTTT
NA	TRBJ1-2	TRBV15	NA	CATSRDSNSGNGYTF	TGTGCCACCAGCAGAGATTCGAACAGCGGCAATGGCTACACCTTC
TRBD1	TRBJ1-5	TRBV5-6	once	CASSLSGTGQNSNQPQHF	TGTGCCAGCAGTCTGTCAGGGACAGGGCAGAATAGCAATCAGCCCCAGCATTTT
NA	TRBJ2-1	TRBV7-9	once	CASSSSNEQFF	TGTGCCAGCAGCTCTTCCAATGAGCAGTTCTTC
NA	TRBJ1-5	TRBV5-6	few	CASSQSGRYNQPQHF	TGTGCCAGCAGCCAAAGCGGGCGGTACAATCAGCCCCAGCATTTT
NA	TRBJ2-7	TRBV10-3	few	CASSYSGTLSGQYF	TGTGCCAGCAGTTACTCTGGGACTCTCTCGGGGCAGTACTTC
NA	TRBJ2-7	TRBV11-1	NA	CASSLEQSYEQYF	TGTGCCAGCAGCTTAGAACAGTCCTACGAGCAGTACTTC
TRBD2	TRBJ2-1	TRBV2	NA	CASPARGGLAVYNEQFF	TGTGCCAGCCCGGCCAGGGGGGGACTAGCGGTATACAATGAGCAGTTCTTC